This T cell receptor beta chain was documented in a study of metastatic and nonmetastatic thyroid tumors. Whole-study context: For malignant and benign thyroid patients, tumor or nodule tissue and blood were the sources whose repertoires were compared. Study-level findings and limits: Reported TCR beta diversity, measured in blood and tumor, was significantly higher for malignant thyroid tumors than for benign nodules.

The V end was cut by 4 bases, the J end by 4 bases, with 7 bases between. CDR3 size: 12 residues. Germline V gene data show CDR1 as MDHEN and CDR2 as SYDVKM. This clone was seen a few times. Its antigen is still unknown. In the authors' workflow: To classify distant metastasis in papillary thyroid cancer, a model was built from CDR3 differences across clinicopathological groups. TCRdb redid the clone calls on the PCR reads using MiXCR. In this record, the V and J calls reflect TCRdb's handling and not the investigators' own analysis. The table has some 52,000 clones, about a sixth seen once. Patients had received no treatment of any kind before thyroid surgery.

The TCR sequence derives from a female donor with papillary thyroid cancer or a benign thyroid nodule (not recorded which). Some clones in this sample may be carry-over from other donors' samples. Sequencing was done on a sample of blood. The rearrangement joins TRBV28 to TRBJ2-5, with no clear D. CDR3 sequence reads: CASSSIRETQYF. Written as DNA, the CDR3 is TGTGCCAGCAGTTCCATACGAGAGACCCAGTACTTC.